What follows is one T cell receptor beta chain and its context. Its antigen is as yet unknown. The material for each subset, its genomic DNA, was split evenly across several immunoSEQ plates. Here immunoSEQ multiplex PCR was the method, and the copy in TCRdb shows in-frame clones only, minus some. There are approximately 740,000 clones in the sample; less than 85% occur only once, and 1.5% to 2% lies in the top ten. The sample comes from a study of shared clonotypes between healthy human individuals. Study-wide points: Only blood underwent sampling, and tissue repertoires likely differ. Naive subsets usually exceeded memory subsets in estimated richness.

The V gene's germline CDR1 is WNHNN and CDR2 SYGVQD (reference sequence). This CDR3 has 17 residues. V dropped 2 bases and J dropped 3 bases, with 20 bases sitting between them. Donors included only healthy HIV-negative adults lacking recent acute infections or vaccinations. The specimen was memory CD4+ T cells sorted from blood. Noted subset: CD45RA-negative fraction. The chain uses TRBV10-1 and TRBJ2-7; D tentatively fits TRBD1 or TRBD2 (5 bases each). The TCR originated in a woman younger than 45 in good health. The CDR3 spells CASSETGFPGHNYEQYF. The CDR3 nucleotides read TGCGCCAGCAGTGAGACGGGGTTTCCTGGACACAACTACGAGCAGTACTTC.